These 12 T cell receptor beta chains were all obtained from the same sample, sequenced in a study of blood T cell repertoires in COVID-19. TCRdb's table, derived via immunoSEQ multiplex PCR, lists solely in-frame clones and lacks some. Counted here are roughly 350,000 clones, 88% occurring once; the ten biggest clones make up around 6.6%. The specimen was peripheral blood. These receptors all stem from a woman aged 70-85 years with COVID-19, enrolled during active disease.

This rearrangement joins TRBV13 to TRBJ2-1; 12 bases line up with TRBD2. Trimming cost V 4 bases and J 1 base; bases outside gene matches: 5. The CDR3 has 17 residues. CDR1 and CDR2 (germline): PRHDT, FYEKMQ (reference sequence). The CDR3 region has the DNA TGTGCCAGCAGCTCCTCTAGCGGGGGGGATTCCTACAATGAGCAGTTCTTC. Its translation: CASSSSSGGDSYNEQFF. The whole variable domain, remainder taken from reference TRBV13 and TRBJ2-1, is AAGVIQSPRHLIKEKRETATLKCYPIPRHDTVYWYQQGPGQDPQFLISFYEKMQSDKGSIPDRFSAQQFSDYHSELNMSSLELGDSALYFCASSSSSGGDSYNEQFFGPGTRLTVL.

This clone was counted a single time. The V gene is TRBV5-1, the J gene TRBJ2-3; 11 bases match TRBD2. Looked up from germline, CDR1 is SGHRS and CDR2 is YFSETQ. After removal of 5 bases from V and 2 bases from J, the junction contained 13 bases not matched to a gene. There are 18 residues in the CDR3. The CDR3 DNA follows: TGCGCCAGCAGGGCACTAGCGGGGGCCGAGGGGACCACAGATACGCAGTATTTT. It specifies CASRALAGAEGTTDTQYF.

CDR3 bases: TGTGCCAGCAGCGGACTAGCGGGGCAAGATACGCAGTATTTT. Amino acids: CASSGLAGQDTQYF. The J gene is TRBJ2-3, the V gene TRBV5-6; TRBD2 aligns across 12 bases. In germline, CDR1 is SGHDT, CDR2 YYEEEE. Germline trimming cut 4 bases from V and 5 bases from J; bases unmatched to any gene: 2. This CDR3 region has 14 residues.

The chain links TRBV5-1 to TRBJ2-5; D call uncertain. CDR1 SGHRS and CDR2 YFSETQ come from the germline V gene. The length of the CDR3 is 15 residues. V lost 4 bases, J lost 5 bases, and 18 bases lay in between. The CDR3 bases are TGCGCCAGCAGCGTCGGAGTGTCGGATCGGGAGACCCAGTACTTC. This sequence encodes CASSVGVSDRETQYF. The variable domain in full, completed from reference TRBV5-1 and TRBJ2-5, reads KAGVTQTPRYLIKTRGQQVTLSCSPISGHRSVSWYQQTPGQGLQFLFEYFSETQRNKGNFPGRFSGRQFSNSRSEMNVSTLELGDSALYLCASSVGVSDRETQYFGPGTRLLVL.

This CDR3 is CASSYKLPGGNSPLHF. The CDR3 DNA reads TGTGCCAGCAGCTACAAATTACCGGGGGGGAATTCACCCCTCCACTTT. The chain is built from TRBV5-6 and TRBJ1-6, with a tentative D call TRBD1 (5 bases). The V end was cut by 3 bases, the J end by 7 bases, with 17 bases between. The germline V gene encodes CDR1 SGHDT and CDR2 YYEEEE. CDR3 length equals 16 residues.

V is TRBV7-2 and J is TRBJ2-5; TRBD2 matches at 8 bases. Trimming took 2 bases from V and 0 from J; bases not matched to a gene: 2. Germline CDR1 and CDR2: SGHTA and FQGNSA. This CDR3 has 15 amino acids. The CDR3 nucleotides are TGTGCCAGCAGCTTAAGCGGGGGAGACCAAGAGACCCAGTACTTC. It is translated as CASSLSGGDQETQYF.

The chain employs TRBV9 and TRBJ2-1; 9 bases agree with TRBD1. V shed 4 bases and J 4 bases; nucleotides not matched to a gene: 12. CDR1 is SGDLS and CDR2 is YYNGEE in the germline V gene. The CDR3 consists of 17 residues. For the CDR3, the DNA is TGTGCCAGCAGCATACGTGCCGGGACAGGGCTATACAATGAGCAGTTCTTC. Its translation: CASSIRAGTGLYNEQFF.

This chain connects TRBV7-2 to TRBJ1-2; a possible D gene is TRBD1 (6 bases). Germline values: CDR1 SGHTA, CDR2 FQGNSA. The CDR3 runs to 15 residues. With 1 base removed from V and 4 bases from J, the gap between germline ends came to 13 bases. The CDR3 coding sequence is TGTGCCAGCAGCTTAGAAGGGGGGGACCGCTATGGCTACACCTTC. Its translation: CASSLEGGDRYGYTF.

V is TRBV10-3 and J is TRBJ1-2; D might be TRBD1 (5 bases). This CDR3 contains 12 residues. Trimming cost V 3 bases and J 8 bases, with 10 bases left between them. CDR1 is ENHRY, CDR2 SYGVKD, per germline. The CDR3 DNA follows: TGTGCCATCAGTGACCTAGGGGAAGGCTACACCTTC. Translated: CAISDLGEGYTF.

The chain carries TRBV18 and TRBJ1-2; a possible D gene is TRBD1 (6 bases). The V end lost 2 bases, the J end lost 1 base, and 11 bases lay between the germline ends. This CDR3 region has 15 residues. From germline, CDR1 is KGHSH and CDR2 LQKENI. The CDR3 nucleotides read TGTGCCAGCTCACCAATGGACAGAGATAACTATGGCTACACCTTC. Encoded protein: CASSPMDRDNYGYTF. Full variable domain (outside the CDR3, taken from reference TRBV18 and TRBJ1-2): NAGVMQNPRHLVRRRGQEARLRCSPMKGHSHVYWYRQLPEEGLKFMVYLQKENIIDESGMPKERFSAEFPKEGPSILRIQQVVRGDSAAYFCASSPMDRDNYGYTFGSGTRLTVV.

The DNA for the CDR3 is TGTGCCAGCAGCCCAGCCCCTCCCCGGGGGACCCAAGAGACCCAGTACTTC. This encodes CASSPAPPRGTQETQYF. The V gene is TRBV3-1 (or the pseudogene TRBV3-2), the J gene TRBJ2-5; D is possibly TRBD2 (6 bases). The CDR3 contains 17 residues. V was clipped by 4 bases and J by 1 base, with 19 bases between them. Germline loops: CDR1 LGHDT, CDR2 YNNKEL (reference sequence).

CDR3 nucleotides: TGTGCCAGCAGTTACCTCGGGTCCGCCGGCACTGAAGCTTTCTTT. It yields the protein CASSYLGSAGTEAFF. The chain carries TRBV6-5 and TRBJ1-1, with D uncertain. Trimming cost V 2 bases and J 4 bases, with 14 bases left between them. The CDR3 has 15 amino acids. Germline CDR1 MNHEY, CDR2 SVGAGI.